A single sample is the source of the 3 T cell receptor beta chains below, sequenced in a study of shared clonotypes between healthy human individuals. This table comes from immunoSEQ multiplex PCR, and its TCRdb copy is limited to in-frame clones, with some not included. The table lists about a million clones, approximately 72% of them singletons, with about 1.5% in the top ten. The sample was memory CD4+ T cells sorted from blood. Described subset: CD45RA-negative fraction. These receptor sequences come from a man aged 18 to 29 in good health.

Concerning this clone: One base away lies a much larger clone, so this may be a sequencing read error. This chain uses TRBV9 with TRBJ1-2; 7 bases match TRBD1. Germline CDR1 SGDLS, CDR2 YYNGEE. The CDR3 loop spans 15 amino acids. The CDR3 DNA sequence: TGTGCCAGCAGCGTAGAAGGCAGGGGGACCGATGGCTGCACCTTC. Protein product: CASSVEGRGTDGCTF.

The rearrangement joins TRBV9 to TRBJ2-2; 8 positions match TRBD2. Germline assignment: CDR1 SGDLS and CDR2 YYNGEE. V trimming: 3 bases; J trimming: 1 base; junction bases outside the gene matches: 2. This CDR3 spans 15 amino acids. DNA of the CDR3: TGTGCCAGCAGCGGAGCGGGGGAGAACACCGGGGAGCTGTTTTTT. This codes for CASSGAGENTGELFF.

The chain links TRBV18 to TRBJ2-5; the D gene is possibly TRBD2 (5 bases). The CDR3 loop spans 13 amino acids. Per germline, CDR1 KGHSH and CDR2 LQKENI. V was cut by 2 bases and J by 5 bases, with 9 bases left in between. The CDR3 nucleotides read TGTGCCAGCTCACCATCGCGAGGGGAGACCCAGTACTTC. Amino acid sequence: CASSPSRGETQYF.